These T cell receptor beta chains were read from a single sample in a study of cytomegalovirus exposure and HLA in healthy donors. This table comes from immunoSEQ multiplex PCR, and its TCRdb copy is limited to in-frame clones, with some not included. The profile shows around 130,000 clones, approximately 84% of them singletons. The sample was PBMCs. The receptor source for this set is a woman younger than 35 in good health and CMV-seronegative. Both conserved end residues are part of each CDR3. D genes are given only for firm matches.

V: TRBV9; J: TRBJ2-1; D: TRBD2; CDR3: CASSPLAAAAHNEQFF
V: TRBV5-1; J: TRBJ2-1; D: TRBD2; CDR3: CASSLSVAGGEQFF
V: TRBV30; J: TRBJ2-1; D: TRBD1; CDR3: CAWTKGGSEQFF
V: TRBV9; J: TRBJ2-2; D: .; CDR3: CASSVDHRVNTGELFF
V: TRBV5-4; J: TRBJ2-5; D: TRBD1; CDR3: CASSADRGRETQYF
V: TRBV4-1; J: TRBJ2-7; D: .; CDR3: CASSPLARSSYEQYF
V: TRBV29-1; J: TRBJ2-3; D: TRBD2; CDR3: CSVAWTSGTDTQYF
V: TRBV6-5; J: TRBJ1-2; D: .; CDR3: CASSYAANYGYTF
V: TRBV15; J: TRBJ2-7; D: TRBD1; CDR3: CATSSVSRDRVHEQYF
V: TRBV5-6; J: TRBJ2-7; D: .; CDR3: CASSLGLDYEQYF
V: TRBV29-1; J: TRBJ1-2; D: TRBD1; CDR3: CSVDNRDRGGYGYTF
V: TRBV1; J: TRBJ1-3; D: .; CDR3: CTSSQATPAGNTIYF
V: TRBV14; J: TRBJ1-2; D: .; CDR3: CASSQDSYGYTF
V: TRBV15; J: TRBJ2-7; D: TRBD2; CDR3: CATSRGGTRLYEQYF
V: TRBV29-1; J: TRBJ1-4; D: .; CDR3: CFVEAGGKLFF
V: TRBV9; J: TRBJ2-7; D: .; CDR3: CASSVAGPSYEQYF
V: TRBV18; J: TRBJ2-7; D: .; CDR3: CASSVREYEQYF